The clone carrying this TCR beta chain was observed a few times. Antigen: not known. The isolated RNA, all of it, was reverse transcribed, so expressed TCRB transcripts were what got sequenced. Generated by immunoSEQ multiplex PCR, the TCRdb table keeps only in-frame clones and is missing some. This sample has about 110,000 clones; approximately 39% occur once, and the top ten carry less than 0.08%. This entry belongs to a study of beta chain features in type 1 diabetes. Study-level information: Patients and healthy donors were similar in age, gender and cell yields.

Findings and caveats of the study: Possible PCR preference for shorter templates applied equally to patients and controls. A definitive answer on HLA type influencing TCRB rearrangement was not reached here.

CD45RO/CCR7/CD25/CD127/CD95/CD27 separated CD4+ naive, central memory, regulatory and stem cell-like memory cells by sorting. The germline CDR1 and CDR2 sequences are SGHTA and FQGNSA. This CDR3 comprises 15 residues. Trimming pared 3 bases from V and 5 bases from J, leaving 14 bases between. This chain links TRBV7-2 with TRBJ1-5; D is possibly TRBD1 (5 bases). The sample consisted of stem cell memory CD4+ T cells from blood. The sequence came from a woman under 30 in good health. CDR3 nucleotides: TGTGCCAGCAGCTTGGGCGGGGCTGCGGATCAGCCCCAGCATTTT. Protein: CASSLGGAADQPQHF. The entire variable domain, with the rest obtained from reference TRBV7-2 and TRBJ1-5, is as follows: GAGVSQSPSNKVTEKGKDVELRCDPISGHTALYWYRQSLGQGLEFLIYFQGNSAPDKSGLPSDRFSAERTGGSVSTLTIQRTQQEDSAVYLCASSLGGAADQPQHFGDGTRLSIL.